This T cell receptor (beta chain) stems from a study of T cells in localized non-small cell lung cancer. Study-wide results and caveats: T cell clonality was highest in uninvolved adjacent lung, above tumor.

Some clones are missing from TCRdb's copy, which holds only in-frame ones; the method was immunoSEQ multiplex PCR. In the table there are around 30,000 clones, approximately 90% of which are singletons. This CDR3 is 13 amino acids long. The germline V gene has CDR1 SGHRS and CDR2 YFSETQ. Trimming took off 4 bases at V and 2 bases at J, with 9 bases between the two ends. This clone has more than one count but fewer than ten. No antigen is known for it. The TCR sequence derives from an older female donor with stage I lung adenocarcinoma. Sequenced material: peripheral blood, taken before any cancer treatment. The V and J genes are TRBV5-1 and TRBJ1-2, with no clear D. The CDR3 reads CASSLVINYGYTF. The CDR3 DNA is TGCGCCAGCAGCCTCGTAATCAACTATGGCTACACCTTC.